The 17 T cell receptor beta chains below come from one sample, sequenced in a study of blood T cell repertoires in COVID-19. Using immunoSEQ multiplex PCR, the repertoire was profiled, and TCRdb retains in-frame clones only, with some absent. The sample contains 13,000 or so clones, under 95% of which appear only once. What was sequenced was peripheral blood. The receptors come from a human donor in a cohort sampled during active COVID-19.

The chain recombines TRBV3-1 (or the pseudogene TRBV3-2) with TRBJ1-1; D is perhaps TRBD1 (6 bases). The CDR3 consists of 14 residues. The V end lost 6 bases, the J end lost 1 base, and 12 bases lay between the germline ends. Germline CDR1 LGHDT, CDR2 YNNKEL (reference sequence). The CDR3 spells CASRDTGPNTEAFF. In nucleotides, the CDR3 is TGTGCCAGCAGAGATACAGGGCCGAACACTGAAGCTTTCTTT.

This chain links TRBV7-2 with TRBJ2-7; 7 bases match TRBD1. This CDR3 region has 14 residues. Germline CDR1 and CDR2: SGHTA and FQGNSA. J gave up 1 base and V 5 bases, and 5 bases lay outside the gene matches. This chain's CDR3 is CASSPRDRSYEQYF. The DNA of the CDR3 is TGTGCCAGCAGCCCCCGGGACAGATCCTACGAGCAGTACTTC.

The rearrangement links TRBV5-6 to TRBJ2-7; 8 bases fit TRBD1. The CDR3 sequence is 15 residues long. V was pared by 0 bases and J by 5 bases, with 7 bases of the junction left unmatched. CDR1 SGHDT and CDR2 YYEEEE come from the germline V gene. CDR3: CASSLEAGGVNEQYF. Here the CDR3 DNA reads TGTGCCAGCAGCTTGGAGGCAGGGGGCGTCAACGAGCAGTACTTC.

The rearrangement joins TRBV5-3 to TRBJ1-1, with D maybe TRBD1 (5 bases). TRBV5-3 is classed as an ORF, of uncertain function. V was shortened by 1 base and J by 8 bases, with 15 bases between the two germline ends. There are 14 residues in the CDR3. The CDR3 DNA reads TGTGCCAGAAGCTTGTCTGTAAATAAGGGGGAAGCTTTCTTT. Protein: CARSLSVNKGEAFF.

This clone was counted a single time. The J gene is TRBJ2-7, the V gene TRBV27; 9 nucleotides agree with TRBD1. With V trimmed by 5 bases and J by 2 bases, 4 bases remained unmatched. The CDR3 sequence is 14 residues long. Germline V CDR1 and CDR2: MNHEY, SMNVEV (reference sequence). The CDR3 is CASSLDRGPYEQYF. The CDR3, as DNA: TGTGCCAGCAGTCTGGACAGGGGCCCCTACGAGCAGTACTTC.

The gene calls are TRBV5-1 and TRBJ2-1; 9 bases are a match to TRBD1. J gave up 5 bases and V 4 bases, and 7 bases lay outside the gene matches. CDR3 length: 15 residues. Germline assignment: CDR1 SGHRS and CDR2 YFSETQ. The CDR3 DNA reads as TGCGCCAGCAGCGTCCTCGGGACAGGGAACAATGAGCAGTTCTTC. Its translation is CASSVLGTGNNEQFF.

A few counts support this clone. This chain joins TRBV3-1 (or the pseudogene TRBV3-2) and TRBJ1-3, with 9 nucleotides matching TRBD1. The CDR3 is 15 amino acids. V gave up 4 bases and J gave up 6 bases; unmatched junction bases: 7. Germline V lookup: CDR1 LGHDT, CDR2 YNNKEL (reference sequence). The CDR3 coding sequence is TGTGCCAGCAGCCCTAGGACAGGGGTGGCAAACACCATATATTTT. Translating it yields CASSPRTGVANTIYF.

This clone was counted only a few times. V usage is TRBV19 and J usage is TRBJ2-7; no clear D gene. The V end was cut by 6 bases, the J end by 0 bases, with 9 bases between. Looked up from germline, CDR1 is LNHDA and CDR2 is SQIVND (reference sequence). The CDR3 is 13 residues long. For the CDR3, the DNA is TGTGCCAGTAGACTTCCGAGCTCCTACGAGCAGTACTTC. Translated: CASRLPSSYEQYF.

This chain uses TRBV10-1 with TRBJ2-1, with a weak D call TRBD1 (5 bases). The germline V gene has CDR1 WNHNN and CDR2 SYGVQD (reference sequence). The CDR3 length is 14 residues. V was clipped by 3 bases and J by 6 bases, with 12 bases between them. The CDR3 spells CASSEIGRGNEQFF. CDR3 coding DNA: TGCGCCAGCAGTGAAATTGGAAGGGGCAATGAGCAGTTCTTC.

Written as DNA, the CDR3 is TGCAGCGTTGGTGGGTGGACTAGCGGGAGGGACAACAATGAGCAGTTCTTC. It encodes CSVGGWTSGRDNNEQFF. The V and J genes are TRBV29-1 and TRBJ2-1, with 15 bases matching TRBD2. V shed 4 bases, J shed 5 bases, and the junction held 9 bases outside the gene matches. In germline, CDR1 is SQVTM, CDR2 ANQGSEA. The CDR3 contains 17 residues.

The rearrangement joins TRBV4-1 to TRBJ1-1; D possibly corresponds to TRBD1 (5 bases). Germline V gene sequence: CDR1 MGHRA, CDR2 YSYEKL. This CDR3 region has 14 residues. Trimming shortened V by 1 base and J by 4 bases, and 10 bases separated the two germline ends. In DNA, the CDR3 is TGCGCCAGCAGCCAAGTGTCCAGGGCCACTGAAGCTTTCTTT. This codes for CASSQVSRATEAFF.

The rearrangement uses TRBV19 and TRBJ2-7; TRBD1 aligns across 7 bases. Germline V gene lookup returns CDR1 LNHDA and CDR2 SQIVND (reference sequence). This CDR3 is 15 amino acids long. Germline trimming cut 5 bases from V and 0 bases from J; bases unmatched to any gene: 7. The chain's CDR3 is CASSPEQGHSYEQYF. CDR3 in DNA: TGTGCCAGTAGTCCTGAACAGGGGCACTCCTACGAGCAGTACTTC.

The chain couples TRBV14 to TRBJ2-1, with 8 bases that match TRBD1. CDR3 length: 15 amino acids. CDR1 and CDR2 (germline): SGHDN, FVKESK. V shed 4 bases, J shed 8 bases, and the junction held 10 bases outside the gene matches. CDR3: CASSRQDRARDEQFF. As DNA, the CDR3 is TGTGCCAGCAGCCGACAGGACAGGGCCCGTGATGAGCAGTTCTTC.

CDR3 bases: TGTGCCAGCAGCCCGACAGGGGGCGGAAACACCATATATTTT. It translates to CASSPTGGGNTIYF. The J gene is TRBJ1-3, the V gene TRBV3-1 (or the pseudogene TRBV3-2); 10 positions agree with TRBD1. This CDR3 comprises 14 residues. CDR1 is LGHDT, CDR2 YNNKEL, per germline (reference sequence). Trimming at V came to 4 bases and at J to 4 bases, leaving 1 base not matched to a gene.

The chain has TRBV28 and TRBJ2-4, with TRBD1 matching 7 bases. Germline loops: CDR1 MDHEN, CDR2 SYDVKM. This CDR3 is 16 amino acids long. V was pared by 4 bases and J by 0 bases, with 6 bases of the junction left unmatched. The CDR3 is CASSYRQGLAKNIQYF. The CDR3 DNA reads TGTGCCAGCAGTTATCGACAGGGCCTAGCCAAAAACATTCAGTACTTC.

This clone was recorded only once. CDR3 in amino acids: CASSPTSGTYNEQFF. The CDR3 nucleotides are TGTGCCAGCAGCCCGACTAGCGGTACCTACAATGAGCAGTTCTTC. V gene TRBV9 combines with J gene TRBJ2-1; 9 bases agree with TRBD2. With V trimmed by 4 bases and J by 2 bases, 4 bases remained unmatched. Germline-derived CDR1 and CDR2 are SGDLS and YYNGEE. This CDR3 is 15 amino acids long. Variable domain in full (rest from reference TRBV9 and TRBJ2-1): DSGVTQTPKHLITATGQRVTLRCSPRSGDLSVYWYQQSLDQGLQFLIQYYNGEERAKGNILERFSAQQFPDLHSELNLSSLELGDSALYFCASSPTSGTYNEQFFGPGTRLTVL.

CDR3 in DNA: TGTGCCAGCAGTTACGGTTTGGGGAGCACCAAAAACATTCAGTACTTC. It codes for CASSYGLGSTKNIQYF. This rearrangement joins TRBV6-5 to TRBJ2-4, with D perhaps TRBD2 (5 bases). The CDR3 sequence is 16 residues long. V was clipped by 2 bases and J by 2 bases, with 13 bases between them. Germline values: CDR1 MNHEY, CDR2 SVGAGI.